The clone carrying this T cell receptor beta chain was counted only a few times. Its antigen is not known. CD45RO/CCR7/CD25/CD127/CD95/CD27 staining was used to isolate CD4+ naive, central memory, regulatory and stem cell-like memory cells by sorting. The authors obtained over 95% purity in all sorted populations. Trimming removed 3 bases from V and 5 bases from J, with 16 bases in between. This CDR3 has 15 residues. Germline CDR1 is KGHSH and CDR2 is LQKENI. This sample was included in a study of beta chain features in type 1 diabetes. Expressed TCRB transcripts were sequenced after all isolated RNA was converted to cDNA. Clones were read by immunoSEQ multiplex PCR, and TCRdb kept only the in-frame ones, dropping some. The sample has under 300,000 clones; around 21% are singletons. Study findings and constraints: cDNA-based reads could over-represent cells with high TCR expression. For type 1 diabetes patients, VDJ junctions showed fewer insertions and more deletions. Shorter TCRB CDR3s, moderately but significantly so, were found in Type 1 diabetes patients in all four CD4+ subsets.

Sequencing was carried out using naive CD4+ T cells from blood. The V call is TRBV18, the J call TRBJ1-2, with TRBD1 as a possible D gene (5 bases). This clonotype was sampled from a woman aged 40 to 50 with type 1 diabetes. The CDR3 DNA reads as TGTGCCAGCTCACCGCAGCCCCAGGGAACTTATGGCTACACCTTC. Translating gives CASSPQPQGTYGYTF. Full variable domain (outside the CDR3, taken from reference TRBV18 and TRBJ1-2): NAGVMQNPRHLVRRRGQEARLRCSPMKGHSHVYWYRQLPEEGLKFMVYLQKENIIDESGMPKERFSAEFPKEGPSILRIQQVVRGDSAAYFCASSPQPQGTYGYTFGSGTRLTVV.